The 12 T cell receptor beta chains in this list originate from one sample, sequenced in a study of blood T cell repertoires in COVID-19. The method was immunoSEQ multiplex PCR; TCRdb's version includes in-frame clones alone and lacks a portion of them. The sample has tens of thousands of clones; about 74% are singletons. Specimen: peripheral blood. Source of these receptors: a human donor in a cohort sampled during active COVID-19.

The chain joins TRBV3-1 (or the pseudogene TRBV3-2) to TRBJ2-6; 7 bases align to TRBD2. In germline, CDR1 is LGHDT, CDR2 YNNKEL (reference sequence). The CDR3 runs to 18 residues. The junction had 8 bases not matched to a gene; V was cut back by 3 bases and J by 0 bases. CDR3 residues: CASSQLREFPSGANVLTF. The CDR3 DNA reads TGTGCCAGCAGCCAGTTGCGGGAGTTCCCCTCTGGGGCCAACGTCCTGACTTTC.

This sequence joins TRBV7-6 and TRBJ2-7, with 7 bases identical to TRBD2. The CDR3 totals 16 residues. V dropped 3 bases and J dropped 1; count of bases not matched to a gene: 9. Germline CDR1 SGHVS, CDR2 FNYEAQ. CDR3 region: CASSFLSGISSYEQYF. CDR3 coding DNA: TGTGCCAGCAGCTTCCTCAGCGGGATTTCTTCCTACGAGCAGTACTTC.

The chain employs TRBV2 and TRBJ2-1; 10 bases align to TRBD2. With V trimmed by 5 bases and J by 6 bases, 4 bases remained unmatched. The CDR3 extends over 14 amino acids. Germline V gene sequence: CDR1 SNHLY, CDR2 FYNNEI. The CDR3, as DNA: TGTGCCAGCAGTCTAGCGGGGGCGGTCAATGAGCAGTTCTTC. Translation: CASSLAGAVNEQFF.

V is TRBV5-1 and J is TRBJ2-2; 7 bases map to TRBD1. The germline V gene encodes CDR1 SGHRS and CDR2 YFSETQ. V lost 4 bases, J lost 0 bases, and 6 bases stayed unmatched. The CDR3 extends over 16 amino acids. CDR3 sequence reads: CASSPTGDTNTGELFF. In DNA form, the CDR3 reads TGCGCCAGCAGCCCTACAGGGGACACGAACACCGGGGAGCTGTTTTTT.

The V call is TRBV5-8, the J call TRBJ2-2; weak D call: TRBD1 (6 bases). The CDR3 totals 14 residues. The germline V gene encodes CDR1 SGHTS and CDR2 YDEGEE. Trimming removed 1 base at V and 5 bases at J, with 9 bases between. CDR3 protein: CASSLTGWTGELFF. CDR3 DNA: TGTGCCAGCAGCTTGACAGGGTGGACCGGGGAGCTGTTTTTT.

The V gene is TRBV28, the J gene TRBJ2-3; no clear D gene. The ends were cut back, 4 bases at V and 8 bases at J, with 10 bases in the middle. This CDR3 contains 12 residues. Germline CDR1 and CDR2: MDHEN and SYDVKM. This CDR3 is CASSSTTVTQYF. The CDR3 coding sequence is TGTGCCAGCAGTTCAACTACTGTTACGCAGTATTTT.

A few counts support this clone. The chain uses TRBV3-1 (or the pseudogene TRBV3-2) and TRBJ2-5; TRBD2 aligns across 9 bases. The germline V gene encodes CDR1 LGHDT and CDR2 YNNKEL (reference sequence). CDR3 size: 15 residues. V lost 5 bases to trimming and J lost 5 bases; unmatched junction nucleotides: 9. The CDR3 region has the DNA TGTGCCAGCAGCAAGATAGCGGGAGAGGGGGAGACCCAGTACTTC. It yields the protein CASSKIAGEGETQYF.

For the CDR3, the DNA is TGTGCCAGCAGCTTGTCGGTATTCGGGGTAAAGACCCAGTACTTC. Translation: CASSLSVFGVKTQYF. This chain uses TRBV7-2 with TRBJ2-5; possibly TRBD2 for D (5 bases). The CDR3 sequence is 15 residues long. Trimming shortened V by 3 bases and J by 6 bases, and 17 bases separated the two germline ends. From germline, CDR1 is SGHTA and CDR2 FQGNSA.

This chain links TRBV11-2 with TRBJ2-5; D is perhaps TRBD2 (7 bases). V was trimmed by 5 bases and J by 5 bases, leaving 18 bases between them. Germline CDR1 SGHAT, CDR2 FQNNGV. CDR3 size: 15 residues. The CDR3, as DNA: TGTGCCAGCAGCCCAGACCCGGGGGGCCGGGAGACCCAGTACTTC. It translates to CASSPDPGGRETQYF.

This clone was seen a few times. The chain has TRBV12-5 and TRBJ2-5; 7 nucleotides line up with TRBD2. The CDR3 runs 16 residues. Trimming removed 0 bases from V and 1 base from J; junction bases left unmatched: 5. Germline V gene sequence: CDR1 LGHNT, CDR2 FRNRAP. Here the CDR3 reads CASGLVRDYRQETQYF. Written as DNA, the CDR3 is TGTGCTAGTGGTTTGGTAAGGGACTACCGCCAAGAGACCCAGTACTTC.

The sample holds a few counts of this clone. V and J are TRBV12-3 or TRBV12-4 and TRBJ1-2; weak D call: TRBD1 (6 bases). V gave up 5 bases and J gave up 5 bases, with 12 bases separating them. The CDR3 consists of 13 residues. CDR3 protein: CASSEQGFYGYTF. DNA for the CDR3: TGTGCCAGCAGTGAACAGGGCTTTTATGGCTACACCTTC.

The rearrangement joins TRBV11-2 to TRBJ2-1, with TRBD2 as a possible D gene (6 bases). The CDR3 covers 16 residues. Trimming removed 3 bases at V and 0 bases at J, with 12 bases between. The germline CDR1 and CDR2 sequences are SGHAT and FQNNGV. The CDR3: CASSFNLAISYNEQFF. CDR3 sequence (DNA): TGTGCCAGCAGCTTTAATCTAGCGATCTCCTACAATGAGCAGTTCTTC.